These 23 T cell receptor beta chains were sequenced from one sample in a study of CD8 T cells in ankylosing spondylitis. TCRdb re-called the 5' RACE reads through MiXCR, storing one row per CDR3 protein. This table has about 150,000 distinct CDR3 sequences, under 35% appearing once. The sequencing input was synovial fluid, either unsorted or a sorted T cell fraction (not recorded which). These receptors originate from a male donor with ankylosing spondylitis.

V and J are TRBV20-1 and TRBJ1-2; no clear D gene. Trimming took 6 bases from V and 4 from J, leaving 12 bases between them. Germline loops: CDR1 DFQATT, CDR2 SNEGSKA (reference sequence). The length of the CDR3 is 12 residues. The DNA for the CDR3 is TGCAGTGCCGCAGGCCCGGGCTATGGCTACACCTTC. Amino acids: CSAAGPGYGYTF.

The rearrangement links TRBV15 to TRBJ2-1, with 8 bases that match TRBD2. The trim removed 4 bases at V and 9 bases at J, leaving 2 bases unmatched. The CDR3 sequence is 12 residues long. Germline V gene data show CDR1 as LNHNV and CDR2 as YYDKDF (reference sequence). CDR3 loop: CATSILAGEQFF. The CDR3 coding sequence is TGTGCCACCAGCATCCTAGCGGGTGAGCAGTTCTTC.

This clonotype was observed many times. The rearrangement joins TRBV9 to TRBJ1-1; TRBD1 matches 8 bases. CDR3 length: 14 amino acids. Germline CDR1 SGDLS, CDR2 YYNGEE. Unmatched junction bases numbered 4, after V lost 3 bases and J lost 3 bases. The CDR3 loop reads CASSAQQGDTEAFF. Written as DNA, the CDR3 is TGTGCCAGCAGCGCCCAACAGGGGGACACTGAAGCTTTCTTT.

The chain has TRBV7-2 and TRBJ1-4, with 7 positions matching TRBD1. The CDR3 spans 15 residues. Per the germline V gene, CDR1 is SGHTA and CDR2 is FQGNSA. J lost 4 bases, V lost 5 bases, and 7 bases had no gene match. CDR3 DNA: TGTGCCAGCAGCACGGGGGACAGCCGTAATGAAAAACTGTTTTTT. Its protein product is CASSTGDSRNEKLFF.

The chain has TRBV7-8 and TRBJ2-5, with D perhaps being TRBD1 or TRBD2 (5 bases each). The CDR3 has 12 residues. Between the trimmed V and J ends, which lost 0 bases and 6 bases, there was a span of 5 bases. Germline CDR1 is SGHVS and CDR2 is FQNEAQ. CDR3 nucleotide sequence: TGTGCCAGCAGCTTAGCGGGACAGACCCAGTACTTC. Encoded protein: CASSLAGQTQYF.

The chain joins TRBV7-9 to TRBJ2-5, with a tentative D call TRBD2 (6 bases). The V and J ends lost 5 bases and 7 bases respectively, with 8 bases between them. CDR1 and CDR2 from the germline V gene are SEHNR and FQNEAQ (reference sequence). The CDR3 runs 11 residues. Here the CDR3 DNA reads TGTGCCAGCAGCCCCGGGGGGACCCAGTACTTC. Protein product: CASSPGGTQYF.

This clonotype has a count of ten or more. Here the CDR3 DNA reads TGCAGTGCTTCCTTCAGGGGCAGGTGGGGCTACACCTTC. Amino acid sequence: CSASFRGRWGYTF. The rearrangement links TRBV20-1 to TRBJ1-2; maybe TRBD1 (6 bases). Trimming took off 5 bases at V and 8 bases at J, with 18 bases between the two ends. In germline, CDR1 is DFQATT, CDR2 SNEGSKA (reference sequence). The CDR3 covers 13 residues.

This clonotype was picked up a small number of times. This CDR3 is CSASGDTDTQYF. The CDR3 region has the DNA TGCAGTGCTAGTGGGGACACAGATACGCAGTATTTT. The J gene is TRBJ2-3, the V gene TRBV20-1, with D unresolved. V was clipped by 3 bases and J by 2 bases, with 6 bases between them. The CDR3 is 12 residues long. Germline V CDR1 and CDR2: DFQATT, SNEGSKA (reference sequence).

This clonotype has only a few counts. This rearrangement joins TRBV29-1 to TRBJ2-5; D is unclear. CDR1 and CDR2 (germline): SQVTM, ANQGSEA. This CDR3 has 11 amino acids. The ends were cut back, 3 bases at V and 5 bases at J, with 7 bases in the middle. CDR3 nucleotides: TGCAGCGTTGACAGCGTGGAGACCCAGTACTTC. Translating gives CSVDSVETQYF.

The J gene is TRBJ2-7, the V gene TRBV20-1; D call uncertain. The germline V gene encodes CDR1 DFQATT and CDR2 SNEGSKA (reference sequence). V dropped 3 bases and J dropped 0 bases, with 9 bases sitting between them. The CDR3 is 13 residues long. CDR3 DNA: TGCAGTGCTAGTCCGGCGGTCTCCTACGAGCAGTACTTC. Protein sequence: CSASPAVSYEQYF.

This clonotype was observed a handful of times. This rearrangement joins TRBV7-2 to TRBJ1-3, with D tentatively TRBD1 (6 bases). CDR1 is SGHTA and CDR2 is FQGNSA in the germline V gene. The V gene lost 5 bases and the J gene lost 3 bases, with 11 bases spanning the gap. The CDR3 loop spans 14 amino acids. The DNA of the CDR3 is TGTGCCAGCAGCGAGGGGGGTTATGGAAACACCATATATTTT. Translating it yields CASSEGGYGNTIYF. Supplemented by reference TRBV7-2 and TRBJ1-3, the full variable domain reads GAGVSQSPSNKVTEKGKDVELRCDPISGHTALYWYRQSLGQGLEFLIYFQGNSAPDKSGLPSDRFSAERTGGSVSTLTIQRTQQEDSAVYLCASSEGGYGNTIYFGEGSWLTVV.

The CDR3 here is CASVSLFHAGGVFLPGNEQFF. CDR3 DNA: TGTGCCAGCGTCTCACTTTTTCACGCAGGGGGCGTTTTTTTGCCCGGCAATGAGCAGTTCTTC. The chain combines TRBV28 with TRBJ2-1, with TRBD1 matching over 8 bases. The CDR3 has 21 residues. V dropped 8 bases and J dropped 6; count of bases not matched to a gene: 30. Germline loops: CDR1 MDHEN, CDR2 SYDVKM.

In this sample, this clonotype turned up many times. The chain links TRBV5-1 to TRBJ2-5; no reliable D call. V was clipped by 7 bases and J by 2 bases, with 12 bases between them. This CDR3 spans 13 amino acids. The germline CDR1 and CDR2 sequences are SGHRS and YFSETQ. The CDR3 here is CASAPARQETQYF. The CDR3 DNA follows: TGCGCCAGCGCGCCGGCGAGGCAAGAGACCCAGTACTTC.

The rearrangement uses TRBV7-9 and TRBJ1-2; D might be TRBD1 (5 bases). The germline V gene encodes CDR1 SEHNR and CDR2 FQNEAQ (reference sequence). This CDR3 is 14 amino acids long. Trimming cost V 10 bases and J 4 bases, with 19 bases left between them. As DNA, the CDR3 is TGTGCCATAATCGGGACCAAAGATACCTATGGCTACACCTTC. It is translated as CAIIGTKDTYGYTF.

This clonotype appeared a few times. This CDR3 is CASTLDRLNTEAFF. In DNA form, the CDR3 reads TGTGCCAGCACTTTGGACCGATTGAACACTGAAGCTTTCTTT. The J gene is TRBJ1-1, the V gene TRBV6-5; D remains ambiguous. The CDR3 length is 14 residues. V lost 7 bases, J lost 0 bases, and 12 bases lay in between. The germline V gene encodes CDR1 MNHEY and CDR2 SVGAGI.

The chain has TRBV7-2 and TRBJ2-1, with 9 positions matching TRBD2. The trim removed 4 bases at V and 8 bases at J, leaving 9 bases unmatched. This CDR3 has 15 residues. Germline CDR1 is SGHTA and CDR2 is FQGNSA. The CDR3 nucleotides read TGTGCCAGCAGCTCCCCGGGACTAGCAGGCGATGAGCAGTTCTTC. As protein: CASSSPGLAGDEQFF.

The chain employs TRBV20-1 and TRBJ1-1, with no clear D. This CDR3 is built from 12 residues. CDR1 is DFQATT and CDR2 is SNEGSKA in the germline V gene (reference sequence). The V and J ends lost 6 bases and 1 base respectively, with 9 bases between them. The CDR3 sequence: CSATRENTEAFF. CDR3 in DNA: TGCAGTGCCACCCGCGAGAACACTGAAGCTTTCTTT.

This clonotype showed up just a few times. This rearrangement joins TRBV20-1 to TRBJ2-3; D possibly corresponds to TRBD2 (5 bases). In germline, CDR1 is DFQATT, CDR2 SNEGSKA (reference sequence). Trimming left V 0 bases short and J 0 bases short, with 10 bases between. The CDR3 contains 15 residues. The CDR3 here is CSARDREKSTDTQYF. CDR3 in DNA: TGCAGTGCTAGAGATAGGGAGAAGAGCACAGATACGCAGTATTTT.

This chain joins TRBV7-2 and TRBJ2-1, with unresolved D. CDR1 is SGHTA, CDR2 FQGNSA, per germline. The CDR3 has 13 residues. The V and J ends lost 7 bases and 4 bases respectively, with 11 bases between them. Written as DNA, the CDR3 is TGTGCCAGCACACGGACGTTATACAATGAGCAGTTCTTC. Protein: CASTRTLYNEQFF.

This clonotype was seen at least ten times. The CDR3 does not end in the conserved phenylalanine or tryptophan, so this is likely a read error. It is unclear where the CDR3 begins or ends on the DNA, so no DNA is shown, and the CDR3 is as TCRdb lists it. The CDR3 here is CAWSRRGFEAFHP. The V call is TRBV30, the J call TRBJ1-1; the DNA was not compared with TRBD1, the D call given in the table. Looked up from germline, CDR1 is GTSNPN and CDR2 is SVGIG (reference sequence). The CDR3 sequence runs 13 residues, both termini included.

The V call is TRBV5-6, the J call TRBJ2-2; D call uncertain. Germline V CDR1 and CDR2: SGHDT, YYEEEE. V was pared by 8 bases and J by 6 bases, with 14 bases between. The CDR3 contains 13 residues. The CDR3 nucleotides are TGTGCCAGTAGACTCGGGTACGCCGGGGAGCTGTTTTTT. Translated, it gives CASRLGYAGELFF.

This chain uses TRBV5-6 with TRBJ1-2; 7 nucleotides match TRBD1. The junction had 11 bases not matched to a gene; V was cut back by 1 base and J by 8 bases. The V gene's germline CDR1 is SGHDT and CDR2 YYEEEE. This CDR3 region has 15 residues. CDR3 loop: CASSLTAGGLGGYTF. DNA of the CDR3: TGTGCCAGCAGCTTGACGGCAGGGGGTTTGGGCGGCTACACCTTC.

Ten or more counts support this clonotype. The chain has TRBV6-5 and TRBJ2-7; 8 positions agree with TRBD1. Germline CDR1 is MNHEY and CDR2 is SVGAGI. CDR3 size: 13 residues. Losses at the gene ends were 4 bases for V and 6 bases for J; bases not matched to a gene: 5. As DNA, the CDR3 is TGTGCCAGCAGTTCGGACAGGGCCTTCGAGCAGTACTTC. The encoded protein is CASSSDRAFEQYF.